These 8 T cell receptor beta chains originate from one sample sequenced in a study of T cell changes during pregnancy in multiple sclerosis. Some clones are missing from TCRdb's copy, which holds only in-frame ones; the method was immunoSEQ multiplex PCR. Of about 100,000 clones listed, almost 95% were seen once; the top ten hold around 0.96%. The starting material was peripheral blood, obtained before pregnancy. The receptors originated from a female donor with multiple sclerosis, enrolled in a pregnancy study.

This chain joins TRBV27 and TRBJ2-1; 7 bases line up with TRBD2. Trimming took 2 bases from V and 10 from J; bases not matched to a gene: 2. The germline CDR1 and CDR2 sequences are MNHEY and SMNVEV (reference sequence). The CDR3 length is 12 residues. This chain's CDR3 is CASSLGGGEQFF. The DNA of the CDR3 is TGTGCCAGCAGTTTAGGGGGAGGGGAGCAGTTCTTC.

This chain connects TRBV19 to TRBJ1-5; D call uncertain. Germline loops: CDR1 LNHDA, CDR2 SQIVND (reference sequence). There are 13 residues in the CDR3. V lost 4 bases and J lost 6, with 10 bases in between. The CDR3 protein is CASSTLRSQPQHF. As DNA, the CDR3 is TGTGCCAGTAGTACCCTAAGGAGTCAGCCCCAGCATTTT.

CDR3 protein: CASSFGGTGSYGYTF. The CDR3 coding sequence is TGCGCCAGCAGCTTCGGAGGGACAGGGAGCTATGGCTACACCTTC. The rearrangement links TRBV5-1 to TRBJ1-2; 9 bases line up with TRBD1. The CDR3 sequence is 15 residues long. The germline V gene has CDR1 SGHRS and CDR2 YFSETQ. J lost 4 bases, V lost 2 bases, and 6 bases had no gene match.

The chain links TRBV5-1 to TRBJ2-1; 14 bases agree with TRBD2. The ends lost 3 bases at V and 9 bases at J; junction bases unmatched: 8. The CDR3 totals 16 residues. Germline V gene sequence: CDR1 SGHRS, CDR2 YFSETQ. The chain's CDR3 is CASSSEGLAGVSEQFF. The CDR3 DNA follows: TGCGCCAGCAGCTCGGAGGGACTAGCGGGAGTCAGTGAGCAGTTCTTC.

This clone was detected a few times. The V gene is TRBV19, the J gene TRBJ2-2, with D uncertain. This CDR3 spans 11 amino acids. The V end was cut by 7 bases, the J end by 8 bases, with 8 bases between. Per the germline V gene, CDR1 is LNHDA and CDR2 is SQIVND (reference sequence). The CDR3: CASKFRGELFF. The DNA of the CDR3 is TGTGCCAGTAAATTCCGGGGGGAGCTGTTTTTT.

The chain has TRBV19 and TRBJ2-1; the D gene is possibly TRBD1 (8 bases). The CDR3 has 21 residues. The germline CDR1 and CDR2 sequences are LNHDA and SQIVND (reference sequence). V gave up 5 bases and J gave up 2 bases, with 31 bases separating them. The chain's CDR3 is CASSPLSPGQGRGGAYNEQFF. The DNA of the CDR3 is TGTGCCAGTAGTCCCTTATCCCCCGGACAGGGTAGGGGGGGAGCCTACAATGAGCAGTTCTTC.

The genes are TRBV6-1 and TRBJ2-7; D not resolved. Germline V CDR1 and CDR2: MNHNS, SASEGT. This CDR3 has 15 amino acids. The germline V and J ends were trimmed by 8 bases and 2 bases, with 19 bases remaining between them. The CDR3 nucleotides read TGTGCCAGCGGATACGAGATGGGCCAGACCTACGAGCAGTACTTC. This sequence encodes CASGYEMGQTYEQYF.

The CDR3 spells CASSPPTEIMGNTEAFF. The DNA of the CDR3 is TGTGCCAGCAGTCCTCCGACAGAAATCATGGGGAACACTGAAGCTTTCTTT. The rearrangement uses TRBV28 and TRBJ1-1, with D possibly being TRBD1 (5 bases). This CDR3 contains 17 residues. The ends were cut back, 5 bases at V and 1 base at J, with 20 bases in the middle. Germline CDR1 and CDR2: MDHEN and SYDVKM. The full variable domain, its missing parts supplied by reference TRBV28 and TRBJ1-1, is DVKVTQSSRYLVKRTGEKVFLECVQDMDHENMFWYRQDPGLGLRLIYFSYDVKMKEKGDIPEGYSVSREKKERFSLILESASTNQTSMYLCASSPPTEIMGNTEAFFGQGTRLTVV.